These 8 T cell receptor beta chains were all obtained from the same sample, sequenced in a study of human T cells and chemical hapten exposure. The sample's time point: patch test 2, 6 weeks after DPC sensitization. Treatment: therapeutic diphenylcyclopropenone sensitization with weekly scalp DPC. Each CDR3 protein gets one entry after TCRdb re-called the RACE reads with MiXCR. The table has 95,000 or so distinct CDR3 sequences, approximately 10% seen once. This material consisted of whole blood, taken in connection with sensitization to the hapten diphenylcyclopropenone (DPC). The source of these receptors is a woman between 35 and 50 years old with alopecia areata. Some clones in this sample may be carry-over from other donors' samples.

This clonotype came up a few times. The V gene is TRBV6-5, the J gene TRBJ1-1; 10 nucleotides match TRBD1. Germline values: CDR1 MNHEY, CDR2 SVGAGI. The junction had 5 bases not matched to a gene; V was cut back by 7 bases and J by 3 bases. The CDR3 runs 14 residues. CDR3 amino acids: CASIRGTGDTEAFF. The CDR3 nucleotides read TGTGCCAGCATCCGGGGGACAGGGGACACTGAAGCTTTCTTT.

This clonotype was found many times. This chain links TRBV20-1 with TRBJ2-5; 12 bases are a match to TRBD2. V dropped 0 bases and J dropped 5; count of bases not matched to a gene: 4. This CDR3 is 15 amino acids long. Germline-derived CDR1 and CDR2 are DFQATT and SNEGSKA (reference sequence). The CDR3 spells CSARDGLAGYETQYF. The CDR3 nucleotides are TGCAGTGCTAGAGATGGACTAGCGGGATATGAGACCCAGTACTTC.

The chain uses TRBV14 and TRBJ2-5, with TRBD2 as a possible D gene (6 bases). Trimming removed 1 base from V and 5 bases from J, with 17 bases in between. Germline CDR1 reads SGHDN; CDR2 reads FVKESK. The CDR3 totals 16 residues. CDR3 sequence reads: CASSQGFGDWGETQYF. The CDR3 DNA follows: TGTGCCAGCAGCCAAGGATTCGGGGACTGGGGGGAGACCCAGTACTTC.

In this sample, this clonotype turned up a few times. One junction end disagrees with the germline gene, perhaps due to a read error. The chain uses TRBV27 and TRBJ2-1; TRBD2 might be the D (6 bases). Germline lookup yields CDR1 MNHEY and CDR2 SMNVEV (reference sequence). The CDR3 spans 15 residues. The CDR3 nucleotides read TGCGCCAGTGCCACCGGGAGTATTAAGGGAAATGAGCAGTTCTTC. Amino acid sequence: CASATGSIKGNEQFF.

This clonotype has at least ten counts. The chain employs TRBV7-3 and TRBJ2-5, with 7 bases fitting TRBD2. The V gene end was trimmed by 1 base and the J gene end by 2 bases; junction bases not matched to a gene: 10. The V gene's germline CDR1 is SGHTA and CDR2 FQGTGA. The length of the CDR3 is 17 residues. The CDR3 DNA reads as TGTGCCAGCAGCTTAATTCCCCCAACGGGGGGACAAGAGACCCAGTACTTC. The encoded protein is CASSLIPPTGGQETQYF. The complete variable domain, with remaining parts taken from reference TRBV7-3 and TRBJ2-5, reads GAGVSQTPSNKVTEKGKYVELRCDPISGHTALYWYRQSLGQGPEFLIYFQGTGAADDSGLPNDRFFAVRPEGSVSTLKIQRTERGDSAVYLCASSLIPPTGGQETQYFGPGTRLLVL.

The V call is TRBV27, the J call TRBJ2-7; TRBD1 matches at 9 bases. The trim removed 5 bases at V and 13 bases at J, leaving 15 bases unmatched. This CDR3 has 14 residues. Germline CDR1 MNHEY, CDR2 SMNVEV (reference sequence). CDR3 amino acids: CASSHSPMGQGSYF. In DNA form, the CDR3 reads TGTGCCAGCAGTCATTCACCGATGGGACAGGGAAGCTACTTC.

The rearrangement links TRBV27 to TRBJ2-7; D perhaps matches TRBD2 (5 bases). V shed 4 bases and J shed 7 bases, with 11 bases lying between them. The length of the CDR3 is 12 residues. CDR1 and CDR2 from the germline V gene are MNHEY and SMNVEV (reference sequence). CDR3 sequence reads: CASSWGSGEQYF. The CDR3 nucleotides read TGTGCCAGCAGTTGGGGTTCGGGGGAGCAGTACTTC.

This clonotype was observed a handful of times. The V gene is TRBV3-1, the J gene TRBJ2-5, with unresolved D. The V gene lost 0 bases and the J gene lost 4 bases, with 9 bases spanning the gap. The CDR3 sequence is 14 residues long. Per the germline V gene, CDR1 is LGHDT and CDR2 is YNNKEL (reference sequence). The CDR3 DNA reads TGTGCCAGCAGCCAAGATTTAATCGCAGAGACCCAGTACTTC. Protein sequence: CASSQDLIAETQYF.